The rows below give T cell receptor beta chains drawn from one sample of a study of early T cells in non-severe SARS-CoV-2 infection. MiXCR, applied by TCRdb to the 5' RACE reads, yields one record per CDR3 protein. This table holds 60,000 to 65,000 distinct CDR3 sequences, 7.5% to 9% found once. Specimen: whole blood, collected at baseline. The receptor source for this set is an adult who was a healthcare worker with PCR-confirmed SARS-CoV-2 infection or an uninfected control (not recorded which). Both conserved end residues are part of each CDR3. A D gene is named only where the DNA matches it firmly. Only some rows state a clone size, as once, few, many or a class for expanded clones.

>TRBD2|many|TRBV20-1|15|TRBJ2-3
CSASTSGQLTDTQYF
TGCAGTGCTAGTACTAGCGGACAACTAACAGATACGCAGTATTTT
>.|.|TRBV29-1|13|TRBJ1-1
CSVEARVGTEAFF
TGCAGCGTTGAGGCCAGGGTAGGGACTGAAGCTTTCTTT
>.|many|TRBV11-2|13|TRBJ2-3
CASSRGGTDTQYF
TGTGCCAGCAGTAGGGGGGGCACAGATACGCAGTATTTT
>TRBD2|many|TRBV20-1|15|TRBJ2-1
CSANLLAGKYNEQFF
TGCAGTGCCAACCTACTAGCGGGAAAGTACAATGAGCAGTTCTTC
>TRBD1|many|TRBV5-1|16|TRBJ2-2
CASSPHRDRNTGELFF
TGCGCCAGCAGCCCCCACAGGGACAGGAACACCGGGGAGCTGTTTTTT
>.|few|TRBV4-2|16|TRBJ2-2
CASSQDRSRNTGELFF
TGTGCCAGCAGCCAAGATCGCTCGAGGAACACCGGGGAGCTGTTTTTT
>TRBD2|.|TRBV19|15|TRBJ2-1
CASSYTSGSLNEQFF
TGTGCCAGTAGCTATACTAGCGGGAGCCTGAATGAGCAGTTCTTC
>.|.|TRBV9|17|TRBJ2-4
CASSPGGRERVKNIQYF
TGTGCCAGCAGCCCAGGGGGGCGGGAGAGGGTCAAAAACATTCAGTACTTC
>TRBD2|few|TRBV6-2/TRBV6-3|19|TRBJ2-1
CASSYRASGPQLTYNEQFF
TGTGCCAGCAGTTACCGGGCTAGCGGGCCGCAATTGACCTACAATGAGCAGTTCTTC
>.|.|TRBV9|14|TRBJ1-2
CASSVDPSLYGYTF
TGTGCCAGCAGCGTAGATCCAAGCCTCTATGGCTACACCTTC
>TRBD2|.|TRBV7-6|16|TRBJ2-3
CASSSRLAGGSDTQYF
TGTGCCAGCAGCTCAAGACTAGCGGGAGGGTCAGATACGCAGTATTTT
>.|many|TRBV7-2|14|TRBJ2-7
CASSFFRGAEEQYF
TGTGCCAGCAGCTTTTTCAGAGGGGCCGAGGAGCAGTACTTC
>TRBD1|few|TRBV11-1|14|TRBJ2-2
CASSLGQITGELFF
TGTGCCAGCAGCTTGGGACAGATCACCGGGGAGCTGTTTTTT
>.|few|TRBV30|13|TRBJ2-7
CAWSVSGIYEQYF
TGTGCCTGGAGTGTATCAGGGATCTACGAGCAGTACTTC
>.|.|TRBV6-2/TRBV6-3|12|TRBJ2-7
CASSYRVDEQYF
TGTGCCAGCAGTTATCGAGTTGACGAGCAGTACTTC
>.|.|TRBV6-2/TRBV6-3|14|TRBJ2-2
CASSSHTWGGELFF
TGTGCCAGCAGTTCCCACACTTGGGGGGGGGAGCTGTTTTTT
>.|few|TRBV29-1|14|TRBJ2-5
CSVEDEPVWETQYF
TGCAGCGTTGAAGATGAGCCGGTTTGGGAGACCCAGTACTTC
>.|many|TRBV11-2|14|TRBJ2-3
CASSLRGTTDTQYF
TGTGCCAGCAGCTTAAGAGGGACCACAGATACGCAGTATTTT
>.|.|TRBV7-2|16|TRBJ2-1
CASSLGRQGSRNEQFF
TGTGCTAGCAGCTTAGGACGGCAGGGGTCGAGGAATGAGCAGTTCTTC
>.|few|TRBV7-2|15|TRBJ1-5
CASSGQDYSNQPQHF
TGTGCCAGCTCCGGACAAGATTATAGCAATCAGCCCCAGCATTTT
>.|.|TRBV4-3|16|TRBJ2-5
CASSQDGRPNRETQYF
TGCGCCAGCAGCCAAGACGGCAGGCCCAACAGGGAGACCCAGTACTTC
>TRBD1|.|TRBV20-1|13|TRBJ1-1
CSAVDRGRGEAFF
TGCAGTGCTGTCGACAGGGGCAGAGGTGAAGCTTTCTTT
>.|medium-sized|TRBV7-9|14|TRBJ2-5
CASSLPQGLETQYF
TGTGCCAGCAGCCTCCCCCAGGGGCTCGAGACCCAGTACTTC
>.|.|TRBV3-1|13|TRBJ2-1
CASSPPQYNEQFF
TGTGCCAGCAGCCCCCCTCAGTACAATGAGCAGTTCTTC
>.|.|TRBV7-2|15|TRBJ2-5
CASSLQGQGKETQYF
TGTGCCAGCAGCTTACAGGGGCAGGGGAAAGAGACCCAGTACTTC
>.|many|TRBV10-3|18|TRBJ2-3
CAISESSSVWGRTDTQYF
TGTGCCATCAGTGAGTCGAGTTCGGTATGGGGAAGAACAGATACGCAGTATTTT
>.|many|TRBV2|12|TRBJ2-5
CASSEDQETQYF
TGTGCCAGCAGTGAAGACCAAGAGACCCAGTACTTC
>.|few|TRBV7-3|14|TRBJ2-3
CASSLSHSTDTQYF
TGTGCCAGCAGCTTATCCCACAGCACAGATACGCAGTATTTT
>TRBD2|few|TRBV24-1|14|TRBJ2-1
CATSRGGDYNEQFF
TGTGCCACCAGTCGGGGGGGGGACTACAATGAGCAGTTCTTC
>.|few|TRBV7-9|14|TRBJ2-5
CASAWRGREETQYF
TGTGCCAGCGCCTGGCGGGGCAGAGAAGAGACCCAGTACTTC
>TRBD2|few|TRBV3-1|14|TRBJ2-2
CASSHTSGSGELFF
TGTGCCAGCAGCCATACTAGCGGGAGCGGGGAGCTGTTTTTT
>TRBD2|.|TRBV4-1|15|TRBJ2-7
CASSQTSAGVYEQYF
TGCGCCAGCAGCCAAACGTCGGCGGGAGTCTACGAGCAGTACTTC
>TRBD2|.|TRBV20-1|14|TRBJ2-7
CSALTSGNSYEQYF
TGCAGTGCTTTGACTAGCGGAAACTCCTACGAGCAGTACTTC
>.|few|TRBV5-4|13|TRBJ1-2
CASSRPGAPGYTF
TGTGCCAGCAGCCGCCCGGGGGCTCCTGGCTACACCTTC
>TRBD1|few|TRBV12-3/TRBV12-4|16|TRBJ1-2
CASSPFVGGTGDGYTF
TGTGCCAGCAGCCCCTTTGTGGGCGGGACAGGGGATGGCTACACCTTC
>TRBD1|.|TRBV10-3|17|TRBJ2-5
CAISALLPGQVQETQYF
TGTGCCATCAGTGCCCTATTACCGGGACAGGTCCAAGAGACCCAGTACTTC
>.|many|TRBV11-2|14|TRBJ2-5
CASSVGQFQETQYF
TGTGCCAGCAGCGTGGGGCAGTTTCAAGAGACCCAGTACTTC
>.|few|TRBV10-1|15|TRBJ2-2
CASRIAFPNTGELFF
TGCGCCAGCAGGATAGCGTTTCCGAACACCGGGGAGCTGTTTTTT
>.|few|TRBV29-1|13|TRBJ1-3
CSVESRAGNTIYF
TGCAGCGTTGAGTCCAGGGCGGGAAACACCATATATTTT
>.|many|TRBV7-2|15|TRBJ1-5
CASSRATGSGQPQHF
TGTGCCAGCAGCCGGGCCACAGGGTCCGGTCAGCCCCAGCATTTT
>TRBD2|.|TRBV14|17|TRBJ2-1
CASSQTSGSRYINEQFF
TGTGCCAGCAGCCAGACTAGCGGGAGCCGATATATTAATGAGCAGTTCTTC
>TRBD2|few|TRBV15|15|TRBJ2-5
CATSREWEGIETQYF
TGTGCCACCAGCAGAGAGTGGGAGGGCATAGAGACCCAGTACTTC
>TRBD2|many|TRBV7-9|16|TRBJ2-1
CASSLVTSGNYNEQFF
TGTGCCAGCAGCTTAGTAACTAGCGGGAACTACAATGAGCAGTTCTTC
>.|few|TRBV2|11|TRBJ2-3
CASRVGDTQYF
TGTGCCAGCAGAGTTGGAGATACGCAGTATTTT
>TRBD1|.|TRBV20-1|14|TRBJ2-2
CSASRDRNTGELFF
TGCAGTGCTAGCCGGGACAGGAACACCGGGGAGCTGTTTTTT
>.|.|TRBV3-1|12|TRBJ2-1
CASSRNDNEQFF
TGTGCCAGCAGCCGTAACGACAATGAGCAGTTCTTC
>TRBD2|many|TRBV20-1|15|TRBJ2-1
CSAELAQSSYNEQFF
TGCAGTGCTGAACTAGCGCAGAGCTCCTACAATGAGCAGTTCTTC
>.|few|TRBV5-6|16|TRBJ2-6
CASSREWTSGANVLTF
TGTGCCAGCAGCAGAGAATGGACATCTGGGGCCAACGTCCTGACTTTC
>TRBD2|few|TRBV28|15|TRBJ2-3
CASGILAGGADTQYF
TGTGCCAGCGGCATACTAGCGGGAGGTGCAGATACGCAGTATTTT
>TRBD1|many|TRBV5-1|15|TRBJ1-5
CASSLEGQGNQPQHF
TGCGCCAGCAGCTTGGAGGGACAGGGTAACCAGCCCCAGCATTTT